Included here is one T cell receptor (beta chain) sequence, with context. The target antigen is unknown. The CDR3 covers 15 residues. Germline CDR1 SEHNR, CDR2 FQNEAQ (reference sequence). V gave up 5 bases and J gave up 3 bases, with 16 bases separating them. The data derive from a study of cytomegalovirus exposure and HLA in healthy donors. Study-level information: Most genotyped donors, approximately 77% of about 400, had Caucasian-associated genetic ancestry. Regarding the study as a whole: Reported results showed that the classifier diagnosed cytomegalovirus status with high specificity and sensitivity. There were some V segments, including TRBV6-2 and TRBV6-3, excluded as indistinguishable.

PCR was performed using 60 Vbeta and 13 Jbeta primers. Produced via immunoSEQ multiplex PCR; TCRdb's table is partial and in-frame only. The profile shows more than 200,000 clones, over 60% of them singletons. The chain uses TRBV7-9 and TRBJ1-1, with D maybe TRBD1 (5 bases). This clonotype was sampled from a male donor in good health and CMV-seronegative. Sequenced input: PBMCs. CDR3 sequence: CASSPQRGGDTEAFF. CDR3 DNA sequence: TGTGCCAGCAGCCCCCAACGGGGGGGAGACACTGAAGCTTTCTTT.